This T cell receptor (beta chain) was retrieved from a study of shared clonotypes between healthy human individuals. CDR3 size: 16 residues. V shed 2 bases and J shed 10 bases, with 20 bases lying between them. Germline V gene sequence: CDR1 SNHLY, CDR2 FYNNEI. Assay used: immunoSEQ multiplex PCR; TCRdb lists only in-frame clones, some missing. Of 780,000 or so clones detected, approximately 72% appear once; the ten largest clones hold roughly 1.8%. Study-wide results and limits: Relative to clonotypes present in all four donors, those not shared had lower generation probabilities.

A note on this clone: Its target is not known.

Sequencing was done on a sample of memory CD4+ T cells sorted from blood. Subset in this sample: CD45RA-negative fraction. The chain recombines TRBV2 with TRBJ1-4; maybe TRBD1 (5 bases). The source of this sequence is a woman under 40 in good health. CDR3 coding DNA: TGTGCCAGCAGTGAAACGTTTTTGGGCAGGGCGGGAAAACTGTTTTTT. The encoded protein is CASSETFLGRAGKLFF.